This TCR beta chain emerged from a study of CXCR3-negative and CXCR3-positive naive CD8 T cells. Carrying UMI labels, the TRB cDNA libraries were prepared through 5' RACE. TCRdb re-called the 5' RACE reads and catalogs CDR3 proteins one per entry, DNA excluded. The sample's table shows approximately 70,000 distinct CDR3 sequences. The CDR3 sequence is 17 residues long. The germline V gene encodes CDR1 MGHRA and CDR2 YSYEKL. J is TRBJ2-5 and V is TRBV4-1; no DNA is available, so the TRBD2 call from TCRdb remains unchecked. Sequenced: naive CXCR3- CD8+ T cells from blood. Stated subset: CD45RO-CCR7+CD27+CD95- naive CD8+ T cells lacking CXCR3 (TNR3-). The TCR comes from a human donor in good health. Some clones in this sample may be carry-over from other donors' samples. CDR3 region: CASSLGGRAAGEETQYF.